The 32 T cell receptor beta chains reported below all come from one sample, sequenced in a study of T cells after yellow fever vaccination. One entry per CDR3 protein, called by TCRdb with MiXCR from the 5' RACE reads. Found here are around 590,000 distinct CDR3 sequences, 12% of them singletons; the top ten hold just under 15%. The specimen was PBMCs, collected on the day of the yellow fever booster vaccination. The receptor set was obtained from a man aged 30 to 39 who received the YFV17D yellow fever vaccine.

The chain recombines TRBV5-1 with TRBJ2-7; the D gene could be TRBD1 or TRBD2 (6 bases each). The CDR3 loop spans 15 amino acids. CDR1 and CDR2 from the germline V gene are SGHRS and YFSETQ. V was pared by 2 bases and J by 4 bases, with 16 bases between. CDR3 coding DNA: TGCGCCAGCAGCTTAGATCATAGGGGGAGGTACGAGCAGTACTTC. Translation gives CASSLDHRGRYEQYF.

The chain combines TRBV5-4 with TRBJ1-1, with TRBD1 identical over 7 bases. Germline V gene sequence: CDR1 SGHNT, CDR2 YYREEE (reference sequence). The CDR3 runs 15 residues. With V trimmed by 4 bases and J by 0 bases, 6 bases remained unmatched. The CDR3 DNA reads as TGTGCCAGCAGCCGACCGACAGGGCTGAACACTGAAGCTTTCTTT. It translates to CASSRPTGLNTEAFF.

In this sample, this clonotype turned up a few times. J is TRBJ2-2 and V is TRBV7-6, with 8 bases that match TRBD1. V lost 6 bases to trimming and J lost 3 bases; unmatched junction nucleotides: 6. CDR1 is SGHVS, CDR2 FNYEAQ, per germline. The CDR3 length is 15 residues. The DNA of the CDR3 is TGTGCCAGCAGACTCAGGGGGCCGGACACCGGGGAGCTGTTTTTT. It encodes CASRLRGPDTGELFF. Combining the CDR3 with reference TRBV7-6 and TRBJ2-2 gives the whole variable domain GAGVSQSPRYKVTKRGQDVALRCDPISGHVSLYWYRQALGQGPEFLTYFNYEAQQDKSGLPNDRFSAERPEGSISTLTIQRTEQRDSAMYRCASRLRGPDTGELFFGEGSRLTVL.

This clonotype was seen more than once but under ten times. This chain joins TRBV7-6 and TRBJ1-5, with 11 bases matching TRBD1. V shed 5 bases, J shed 6 bases, and the junction held 3 bases outside the gene matches. There are 14 residues in the CDR3. Germline V gene data show CDR1 as SGHVS and CDR2 as FNYEAQ. The DNA for the CDR3 is TGTGCCAGCAGCAGGACAGGGGGCTCTCAGCCCCAGCATTTT. Translated, it gives CASSRTGGSQPQHF.

This clonotype has ten or more counts. This chain uses TRBV6-2 or TRBV6-3 with TRBJ2-1; 7 nucleotides agree with TRBD1. This CDR3 has 13 residues. The V and J ends lost 6 bases and 9 bases, in that order; junction bases with no gene match: 8. Germline V gene sequence: CDR1 MNHEY, CDR2 SVGEGT. The CDR3 loop reads CASREGAGGEQFF. In DNA, the CDR3 is TGTGCCAGCAGAGAGGGGGCAGGAGGTGAGCAGTTCTTC.

The gene calls are TRBV7-9 and TRBJ2-7, with D perhaps matching TRBD1 (5 bases). Per germline, CDR1 SEHNR and CDR2 FQNEAQ (reference sequence). This CDR3 has 14 amino acids. V gave up 4 bases and J gave up 3 bases, with 13 bases separating them. The CDR3 DNA is TGTGCCAGCAGCTGGGGCCAGGGCTTCTACGAGCAGTACTTC. Protein product: CASSWGQGFYEQYF.

The chain carries TRBV5-1 and TRBJ1-1; D is perhaps TRBD1 (5 bases). The CDR3 consists of 14 residues. The ends were cut back, 4 bases at V and 8 bases at J, with 18 bases in the middle. Germline-derived CDR1 and CDR2 are SGHRS and YFSETQ. CDR3 nucleotides: TGCGCCAGCAGCCTCTCTGTGTCCGGGACCGAAGCTTTCTTT. Protein sequence: CASSLSVSGTEAFF. The variable domain in full, completed from reference TRBV5-1 and TRBJ1-1, reads KAGVTQTPRYLIKTRGQQVTLSCSPISGHRSVSWYQQTPGQGLQFLFEYFSETQRNKGNFPGRFSGRQFSNSRSEMNVSTLELGDSALYLCASSLSVSGTEAFFGQGTRLTVV.

In this sample, this clonotype turned up many times. J is TRBJ1-6 and V is TRBV7-2; 10 bases line up with TRBD1. V lost 4 bases and J lost 10; bases outside the gene matches: 4. This CDR3 has 14 residues. Germline CDR1 SGHTA, CDR2 FQGNSA. CDR3 residues: CASSSRDRGSPLHF. DNA for the CDR3: TGTGCCAGCAGCTCCCGGGACAGGGGCTCACCCCTCCACTTT.

J is TRBJ2-7 and V is TRBV6-1; the match to TRBD2 covers 9 bases. This CDR3 region has 15 residues. V gave up 5 bases and J gave up 7 bases; unmatched junction bases: 12. The germline gives CDR1 MNHNS, CDR2 SASEGT. CDR3 DNA sequence: TGTGCCAGCAGTCCGCCGGCGGGAGGGCCGGAAGAGCAGTACTTC. It translates to CASSPPAGGPEEQYF.

The chain has TRBV4-3 and TRBJ2-1, with TRBD2 matching over 10 bases. Germline V CDR1 and CDR2: LGHNA, YSLEER. The CDR3 is made up of 16 amino acids. V shed 0 bases, J shed 10 bases, and the junction held 9 bases outside the gene matches. CDR3: CASSQDTSGRGREQFF. The CDR3 DNA reads TGCGCCAGCAGCCAAGATACGAGCGGGAGGGGGCGGGAGCAGTTCTTC.

V usage is TRBV29-1 and J usage is TRBJ2-1; D ambiguous. Germline V gene data show CDR1 as SQVTM and CDR2 as ANQGSEA. This CDR3 comprises 12 residues. V was cut by 1 base and J by 8 bases, with 9 bases left in between. The CDR3 loop is CSVEVKSDEQFF. In DNA form, the CDR3 reads TGCAGCGTTGAAGTAAAAAGCGATGAGCAGTTCTTC.

CDR3 coding DNA: TGTGCCAGCAGCTTAGACAGGACAGGGGCCGATACTGAGCAGTTCTTC. This encodes CASSLDRTGADTEQFF. The V gene is TRBV7-6, the J gene TRBJ2-1, with 9 nucleotides matching TRBD1. Losses at the gene ends were 1 base for V and 9 bases for J; bases not matched to a gene: 10. CDR3 length: 16 amino acids. The V gene's germline CDR1 is SGHVS and CDR2 FNYEAQ.

This clonotype was counted many times. The V and J genes are TRBV19 and TRBJ2-7; D not certain. The germline V gene encodes CDR1 LNHDA and CDR2 SQIVND (reference sequence). Trimming left V 6 bases short and J 3 bases short, with 12 bases between. This CDR3 is 13 amino acids long. This chain's CDR3 is CASSPGEDYEQYF. The CDR3 region has the DNA TGTGCCAGTAGCCCGGGTGAGGACTACGAGCAGTACTTC.

The CDR3 nucleotides read TGCAGTGCTAGTCGAGCCCCCCAAGATACGCAGTATTTT. The encoded protein is CSASRAPQDTQYF. The rearrangement joins TRBV20-1 to TRBJ2-3; D gene uncertain. Trimming removed 3 bases from V and 5 bases from J, with 12 bases in between. This CDR3 is built from 13 residues. Germline V gene lookup returns CDR1 DFQATT and CDR2 SNEGSKA (reference sequence).

This chain links TRBV23-1 with TRBJ2-5; tentatively, D is TRBD2 (7 bases). TRBV23-1 is placed among ORFs of uncertain function. Trimming removed 4 bases at V and 3 bases at J, with 12 bases between. This CDR3 is built from 14 residues. The CDR3 loop reads CASSRGGRKETQYF. CDR3 DNA sequence: TGCGCCAGCAGTCGGGGGGGGCGTAAAGAGACCCAGTACTTC.

This clonotype was observed a handful of times. The chain recombines TRBV7-2 with TRBJ1-2, with 8 bases aligning to TRBD1. V lost 3 bases to trimming and J lost 4 bases; unmatched junction nucleotides: 7. This CDR3 comprises 15 residues. Per germline, CDR1 SGHTA and CDR2 FQGNSA. The CDR3 nucleotides are TGTGCCAGCAGCTTCCAGGGGGCCGTCCTCTATGGCTACACCTTC. Its translation: CASSFQGAVLYGYTF.

This clonotype was seen many times. The rearrangement joins TRBV5-1 to TRBJ2-7, with a weak D call TRBD2 (6 bases). Germline CDR1 reads SGHRS; CDR2 reads YFSETQ. The ends were cut back, 4 bases at V and 3 bases at J, with 20 bases in the middle. CDR3 length equals 16 residues. CDR3 loop: CASSPKTGAGNYEQYF. CDR3 DNA: TGCGCCAGCAGCCCAAAAACGGGAGCGGGTAACTACGAGCAGTACTTC.

The V call is TRBV30, the J call TRBJ1-6, with D maybe TRBD1 (5 bases). Germline V CDR1 and CDR2: GTSNPN, SVGIG (reference sequence). Trimming took off 3 bases at V and 8 bases at J, with 11 bases between the two ends. The CDR3 consists of 13 residues. CDR3 protein: CAWSLGVDSPLHF. The DNA of the CDR3 is TGTGCCTGGAGCTTAGGGGTAGATTCACCCCTCCACTTT.

The gene calls are TRBV9 and TRBJ2-3; D is perhaps TRBD2 (6 bases). Trimming removed 6 bases from V and 1 base from J, with 12 bases in between. The germline CDR1 and CDR2 sequences are SGDLS and YYNGEE. The CDR3 spans 14 residues. CDR3 DNA: TGTGCCAGCACTTTGCGGGACGGCACAGATACGCAGTATTTT. This encodes CASTLRDGTDTQYF.

The V gene is TRBV27, the J gene TRBJ2-5; 8 nucleotides match TRBD1. The CDR3 extends over 16 amino acids. Trimming took 1 base from V and 2 from J; bases not matched to a gene: 6. Germline-derived CDR1 and CDR2 are MNHEY and SMNVEV (reference sequence). CDR3 sequence reads: CASSLFVTGVQETQYF. CDR3 nucleotide sequence: TGTGCCAGCAGTTTATTTGTGACAGGGGTTCAAGAGACCCAGTACTTC.

This clonotype has only a few counts. This rearrangement joins TRBV14 to TRBJ2-1, with TRBD2 matching over 9 bases. CDR1 and CDR2 (germline): SGHDN, FVKESK. V gave up 4 bases and J gave up 8 bases; unmatched junction bases: 9. This CDR3 region has 15 residues. For the CDR3, the DNA is TGTGCCAGCAGCCGTTGGGCTAGCGGGGCCTATGAGCAGTTCTTC. It is translated as CASSRWASGAYEQFF.

As to this clonotype: Sequence at one end of the junction differs from germline and may be a read error. The chain employs TRBV20-1 and TRBJ1-5, with D tentatively TRBD1 (5 bases). There are 14 residues in the CDR3. The V gene's germline CDR1 is DFQATT and CDR2 SNEGSKA (reference sequence). CDR3: CSPRYGGSNQPQHF. The CDR3 DNA reads TGCAGTCCTAGGTATGGGGGTAGCAATCAGCCCCAGCATTTT.

This chain links TRBV20-1 with TRBJ2-1; D not certain. V shed 3 bases and J shed 6 bases, with 9 bases lying between them. CDR1 is DFQATT and CDR2 is SNEGSKA in the germline V gene (reference sequence). This CDR3 contains 12 residues. This chain's CDR3 is CSARTPPNEQFF. The CDR3 DNA sequence: TGCAGTGCTAGGACCCCGCCCAATGAGCAGTTCTTC.

In its sample, this clonotype was seen a few times. The chain employs TRBV20-1 and TRBJ2-4; 7 bases fit TRBD2. The V gene end was trimmed by 0 bases and the J gene end by 10 bases; junction bases not matched to a gene: 9. The CDR3 contains 14 residues. Germline V gene sequence: CDR1 DFQATT, CDR2 SNEGSKA (reference sequence). CDR3 sequence (DNA): TGCAGTGCTAGAGATTGGGGGGGAGGGCCGATTCAGTACTTC. Protein product: CSARDWGGGPIQYF.

The chain combines TRBV19 with TRBJ2-2; D gene uncertain. CDR1 and CDR2 (germline): LNHDA, SQIVND (reference sequence). The CDR3 is 13 residues long. Trimming cost V 3 bases and J 3 bases, with 5 bases left between them. CDR3 in DNA: TGTGCCAGTAGTATGGGGTACACCGGGGAGCTGTTTTTT. It encodes CASSMGYTGELFF. Looking up the rest from reference TRBV19 and TRBJ2-2 gives the full variable domain: DGGITQSPKYLFRKEGQNVTLSCEQNLNHDAMYWYRQDPGQGLRLIYYSQIVNDFQKGDIAEGYSVSREKKESFPLTVTSAQKNPTAFYLCASSMGYTGELFFGEGSRLTVL.

The J gene is TRBJ2-3, the V gene TRBV29-1, with 10 bases matching TRBD2. The V segment lost 7 bases and the J segment 4 bases; nucleotides outside the gene matches: 8. The CDR3 loop spans 14 amino acids. Germline V gene data show CDR1 as SQVTM and CDR2 as ANQGSEA. The CDR3 sequence is CSAGLAEGADTQYF. The DNA of the CDR3 is TGCAGCGCTGGACTAGCGGAGGGGGCAGATACGCAGTATTTT.

This clonotype was observed a handful of times. The chain is built from TRBV24-1 and TRBJ2-3; tentatively, D is TRBD2 (5 bases). CDR1 and CDR2 (germline): KGHDR, SFDVKD. The V gene lost 3 bases and the J gene lost 3 bases, with 21 bases spanning the gap. This CDR3 region has 18 residues. The CDR3 sequence is CATSDPTQAYGETDTQYF. As DNA, the CDR3 is TGTGCCACCAGTGATCCCACCCAGGCCTACGGGGAAACAGATACGCAGTATTTT.

The chain links TRBV6-1 to TRBJ2-5, with a weak D call TRBD2 (6 bases). This CDR3 has 13 residues. With 6 bases removed from V and 7 bases from J, the gap between germline ends came to 15 bases. CDR1 and CDR2 (germline): MNHNS, SASEGT. The CDR3 region has the DNA TGTGCCAGCAGACAGCGACTAGAGGGGACCCAGTACTTC. Translating it yields CASRQRLEGTQYF.

The J gene is TRBJ2-1, the V gene TRBV12-3 or TRBV12-4, with TRBD1 identical over 9 bases. The CDR3 extends over 16 amino acids. V lost 7 bases and J lost 8; bases outside the gene matches: 15. CDR3 in DNA: TGTGCCAGCACTTTCGCTTTACAGGGGGCGCCCGATGAGCAGTTCTTC. This codes for CASTFALQGAPDEQFF.

This rearrangement joins TRBV19 to TRBJ2-2, with TRBD2 matching 8 bases. The J segment lost 0 bases and the V segment lost 10 bases, leaving 4 bases of the junction unmatched. Per germline, CDR1 LNHDA and CDR2 SQIVND (reference sequence). This CDR3 comprises 14 residues. The CDR3 DNA is TGTGCCACCCGGACTAGCCCGAACACCGGGGAGCTGTTTTTT. It translates to CATRTSPNTGELFF.

This clonotype was picked up a small number of times. V and J are TRBV9 and TRBJ2-1; D may be TRBD2 (6 bases). The V end lost 3 bases, the J end lost 0 bases, and 10 bases lay between the germline ends. Germline V gene data show CDR1 as SGDLS and CDR2 as YYNGEE. This CDR3 region has 15 residues. This chain's CDR3 is CASSGRGSSYNEQFF. CDR3 DNA sequence: TGTGCCAGCAGCGGCCGGGGGAGCTCCTACAATGAGCAGTTCTTC.

The chain joins TRBV11-2 to TRBJ2-1; TRBD1 or TRBD2 may be the D gene (5 bases each). The ends were cut back, 0 bases at V and 6 bases at J, with 27 bases in the middle. The germline V gene has CDR1 SGHAT and CDR2 FQNNGV. This CDR3 contains 20 residues. This CDR3 is CASSLEPGTRGTLGSNEQFF. The DNA of the CDR3 is TGTGCCAGCAGCTTAGAACCCGGGACCCGCGGCACCTTAGGGTCCAATGAGCAGTTCTTC.